These 30 T cell receptor beta chains originate from one sample sequenced in a study of blood T cell repertoires in COVID-19. Profiling relied on immunoSEQ multiplex PCR, and the TCRdb table lists in-frame clones only, not all of them. This table holds 70,000 or so clones, roughly 71% found once. Input material: peripheral blood. The receptors here all came from a man in his sixties with COVID-19, enrolled during active disease.

The rearrangement links TRBV7-2 to TRBJ1-1, with TRBD1 identical over 8 bases. Germline assignment: CDR1 SGHTA and CDR2 FQGNSA. The V and J ends lost 1 base and 6 bases, in that order; junction bases with no gene match: 7. CDR3 size: 15 residues. The CDR3: CASSLVGTGGSEAFF. CDR3 coding DNA: TGTGCCAGCAGCTTAGTAGGGACAGGAGGCTCTGAAGCTTTCTTT.

The CDR3 loop reads CAWRRLAGTPSSYNEQFF. Written as DNA, the CDR3 is TGTGCCTGGAGGAGACTAGCGGGCACCCCGAGCTCCTACAATGAGCAGTTCTTC. The chain joins TRBV30 to TRBJ2-1; 10 bases align to TRBD2. V was clipped by 3 bases and J by 0 bases; unmatched bases: 11. The CDR3 is 18 residues long. The germline V gene encodes CDR1 GTSNPN and CDR2 SVGIG (reference sequence).

This rearrangement joins TRBV2 to TRBJ2-6; 7 nucleotides line up with TRBD2. With 11 bases clipped from V and 2 bases from J, the junction kept 18 bases outside the gene matches. CDR3 size: 18 residues. Germline loops: CDR1 SNHLY, CDR2 FYNNEI. CDR3 in DNA: TGTGCCTCTAAGAGGTCGAGCGGGATTCAGACTGGGGCCAACGTCCTGACTTTC. This sequence encodes CASKRSSGIQTGANVLTF. The full variable domain, rest sourced from reference TRBV2 and TRBJ2-6, is EPEVTQTPSHQVTQMGQEVILRCVPISNHLYFYWYRQILGQKVEFLVSFYNNEISEKSEIFDDQFSVERPDGSNFTLKIRSTKLEDSAMYFCASKRSSGIQTGANVLTFGAGSRLTVL.

The gene calls are TRBV11-3 and TRBJ2-7, with D tentatively TRBD1 (6 bases). The ends were cut back, 2 bases at V and 2 bases at J, with 10 bases in the middle. This CDR3 is built from 14 residues. Germline V gene data show CDR1 as SGHNT and CDR2 as YENEEA. The chain's CDR3 is CASSLTGQTYEQYF. The CDR3 DNA is TGTGCCAGCAGCTTAACCGGACAGACCTACGAGCAGTACTTC.

DNA for the CDR3: TGTGCCACCAGTATGGACAGAGAGTACAATGAGCAGTTCTTC. Translated: CATSMDREYNEQFF. V gene TRBV24-1 combines with J gene TRBJ2-1, with D possibly matching TRBD1 (6 bases). V gave up 6 bases and J gave up 4 bases, with 12 bases separating them. CDR3 length: 14 residues. Germline CDR1 reads KGHDR; CDR2 reads SFDVKD.

The chain uses TRBV4-2 and TRBJ1-4; 10 bases fit TRBD1. The CDR3 is 15 residues long. CDR1 is LGHNA and CDR2 is YNFKEQ in the germline V gene. V was clipped by 3 bases and J by 6 bases; unmatched bases: 4. For the CDR3, the DNA is TGTGCCAGCAGCCAGGGACAGGGGTTTGATGAAAAACTGTTTTTT. It encodes CASSQGQGFDEKLFF.

The chain has TRBV6-1 and TRBJ1-2, with D unresolved. Germline CDR1 MNHNS, CDR2 SASEGT. Trimming removed 3 bases at V and 3 bases at J, with 14 bases between. The CDR3 sequence is 15 residues long. The chain's CDR3 is CASSDGLPRHYGYTF. Written as DNA, the CDR3 is TGTGCCAGCAGTGACGGGTTACCGCGGCACTATGGCTACACCTTC.

The chain links TRBV18 to TRBJ2-5; tentatively, D is TRBD1 (7 bases). The CDR3 contains 16 residues. V lost 0 bases and J lost 3, with 14 bases in between. Germline-derived CDR1 and CDR2 are KGHSH and LQKENI. The CDR3 DNA reads as TGTGCCAGCTCACCACCTAGGGGGCGCGGGGAAGAGACCCAGTACTTC. This codes for CASSPPRGRGEETQYF.

This chain links TRBV5-1 with TRBJ1-6; D perhaps matches TRBD1 (6 bases). Germline CDR1 SGHRS, CDR2 YFSETQ. The CDR3 runs 15 residues. Deletions cut 0 bases from V and 7 bases from J, with 11 bases between. DNA of the CDR3: TGCGCCAGCAGCTTGGATGGGGGCCTAAATTCACCCCTCCACTTT. This encodes CASSLDGGLNSPLHF.

This chain uses TRBV5-6 with TRBJ2-7; 8 bases map to TRBD2. V dropped 6 bases and J dropped 2; count of bases not matched to a gene: 7. The CDR3 covers 14 residues. The germline CDR1 and CDR2 sequences are SGHDT and YYEEEE. CDR3 sequence: CASKAGVGPYEQYF. Written as DNA, the CDR3 is TGTGCCAGCAAAGCGGGAGTGGGACCCTACGAGCAGTACTTC.

This chain links TRBV28 with TRBJ1-1; the D is unclear. The CDR3 totals 12 residues. CDR1 is MDHEN, CDR2 SYDVKM, per germline. The V gene lost 1 base and the J gene lost 11 bases, with 11 bases spanning the gap. The CDR3 DNA follows: TGTGCCAGCAGTTTATCTGCAGGTTGGGCTTTCTTT. Its protein product is CASSLSAGWAFF.

The chain has TRBV5-1 and TRBJ1-2; TRBD1 might be the D (6 bases). Germline V gene data show CDR1 as SGHRS and CDR2 as YFSETQ. The length of the CDR3 is 16 residues. Trimming pared 0 bases from V and 4 bases from J, leaving 16 bases between. The CDR3 sequence: CASSLATTGRGYGYTF. As DNA, the CDR3 is TGCGCCAGCAGCTTGGCCACCACGGGCAGGGGCTATGGCTACACCTTC. Complete variable domain (other parts from reference TRBV5-1 and TRBJ1-2): KAGVTQTPRYLIKTRGQQVTLSCSPISGHRSVSWYQQTPGQGLQFLFEYFSETQRNKGNFPGRFSGRQFSNSRSEMNVSTLELGDSALYLCASSLATTGRGYGYTFGSGTRLTVV.

V and J are TRBV6-2 or TRBV6-3 and TRBJ2-3; 12 nucleotides line up with TRBD2. Per germline, CDR1 MNHEY and CDR2 SVGEGT. The J segment lost 4 bases and the V segment lost 5 bases, leaving 7 bases of the junction unmatched. The CDR3 loop spans 16 amino acids. In DNA, the CDR3 is TGTGCCAGCAGTCCACCGACTAGCGGGAGCTCAGATACGCAGTATTTT. Amino acid sequence: CASSPPTSGSSDTQYF.

The genes are TRBV30 and TRBJ2-1, with 9 nucleotides matching TRBD2. With V trimmed by 2 bases and J by 7 bases, 6 bases remained unmatched. The CDR3 is made up of 14 amino acids. CDR1 and CDR2 from the germline V gene are GTSNPN and SVGIG (reference sequence). As DNA, the CDR3 is TGTGCCTGGAGTAGGGGCGGGAGGGTAAATGAGCAGTTCTTC. Its translation is CAWSRGGRVNEQFF. Full variable domain (remainder filled in from reference TRBV30 and TRBJ2-1): SQTIHQWPATLVQPVGSPLSLECTVEGTSNPNLYWYRQAAGRGLQLLFYSVGIGQISSEVPQNLSASRPQDRQFILSSKKLLLSDSGFYLCAWSRGGRVNEQFFGPGTRLTVL.

The chain carries TRBV29-1 and TRBJ2-1; D might be TRBD2 (6 bases). Germline V gene lookup returns CDR1 SQVTM and CDR2 ANQGSEA. CDR3 length equals 11 residues. The germline V and J ends were trimmed by 4 bases and 10 bases, with 11 bases remaining between them. The CDR3 nucleotides are TGCAGCGTTGGGGGAGGAGGAGAGCAGTTCTTC. Its translation: CSVGGGGEQFF.

V and J are TRBV5-4 and TRBJ2-1; tentative D call: TRBD2 (6 bases). Trimming took 3 bases from V and 8 from J, leaving 21 bases between them. Germline CDR1 and CDR2: SGHNT and YYREEE (reference sequence). This CDR3 has 16 residues. This CDR3 reads CASSSSSGPQGHEQFF. CDR3 sequence (DNA): TGTGCCAGCAGCTCGTCCAGCGGGCCCCAAGGCCATGAGCAGTTCTTC.

The chain joins TRBV27 to TRBJ2-1; maybe TRBD2 (7 bases). Trimming removed 4 bases from V and 2 bases from J, with 18 bases in between. The germline V gene encodes CDR1 MNHEY and CDR2 SMNVEV (reference sequence). The CDR3 runs 17 residues. CDR3 bases: TGTGCCAGCAGTTCAACGGGGTGGGGGGGCACCTACAATGAGCAGTTCTTC. Translation gives CASSSTGWGGTYNEQFF.

The chain employs TRBV19 and TRBJ2-3, with no clear D. This CDR3 region has 15 residues. Germline V gene data show CDR1 as LNHDA and CDR2 as SQIVND (reference sequence). V gave up 10 bases and J gave up 1 base, with 18 bases separating them. For the CDR3, the DNA is TGTGCCACCCGACGAGGCTGGCCAGGCACAGATACGCAGTATTTT. This sequence encodes CATRRGWPGTDTQYF. The whole variable domain, filled in from reference TRBV19 and TRBJ2-3, reads DGGITQSPKYLFRKEGQNVTLSCEQNLNHDAMYWYRQDPGQGLRLIYYSQIVNDFQKGDIAEGYSVSREKKESFPLTVTSAQKNPTAFYLCATRRGWPGTDTQYFGPGTRLTVL.

The chain has TRBV7-9 and TRBJ2-5; TRBD2 agrees at 9 bases. The V and J ends lost 5 bases and 4 bases, in that order; junction bases with no gene match: 8. The CDR3 extends over 15 amino acids. In germline, CDR1 is SEHNR, CDR2 FQNEAQ (reference sequence). As DNA, the CDR3 is TGTGCCAGCAGCCCGCCCCGGCGGGAGGGAGAGACCCAGTACTTC. It specifies CASSPPRREGETQYF.

The rearrangement links TRBV9 to TRBJ2-1; D is possibly TRBD2 (5 bases). Trimming pared 0 bases from V and 4 bases from J, leaving 14 bases between. This CDR3 contains 16 residues. Per the germline V gene, CDR1 is SGDLS and CDR2 is YYNGEE. CDR3 sequence: CASSVVAGPGYNEQFF. The DNA for the CDR3 is TGTGCCAGCAGCGTAGTGGCGGGCCCCGGGTACAATGAGCAGTTCTTC.

V is TRBV7-3 and J is TRBJ2-5, with 8 bases that match TRBD2. The V gene's germline CDR1 is SGHTA and CDR2 FQGTGA. The CDR3 totals 14 residues. With V trimmed by 5 bases and J by 1 base, 3 bases remained unmatched. The CDR3 nucleotides are TGTGCCAGCAGCCCGACTAGCGCCCAAGAGACCCAGTACTTC. Amino acids: CASSPTSAQETQYF.

The chain combines TRBV30 with TRBJ2-3; D is perhaps TRBD2 (6 bases). This CDR3 is built from 16 residues. The V end was cut by 5 bases, the J end by 0 bases, with 18 bases between. Germline CDR1 and CDR2: GTSNPN and SVGIG (reference sequence). The CDR3 nucleotides read TGTGCCTGGCGAACCCGGAGGGGCACTAGCACAGATACGCAGTATTTT. Translating gives CAWRTRRGTSTDTQYF.

The V call is TRBV11-2, the J call TRBJ2-3; 8 bases line up with TRBD2. Germline assignment: CDR1 SGHAT and CDR2 FQNNGV. The J segment lost 6 bases and the V segment lost 1 base, leaving 9 bases of the junction unmatched. This CDR3 is 16 amino acids long. The CDR3: CASSLGPGLGVDTQYF. CDR3 nucleotide sequence: TGTGCCAGCAGCTTAGGGCCGGGACTAGGGGTCGATACGCAGTATTTT. The variable domain in full, completed from reference TRBV11-2 and TRBJ2-3, reads EAGVAQSPRYKIIEKRQSVAFWCNPISGHATLYWYQQILGQGPKLLIQFQNNGVVDDSQLPKDRFSAERLKGVDSTLKIQPAKLEDSAVYLCASSLGPGLGVDTQYFGPGTRLTVL.

The chain recombines TRBV7-9 with TRBJ2-2, with a tentative D call TRBD2 (6 bases). The CDR3 is 14 amino acids. CDR1 and CDR2 (germline): SEHNR, FQNEAQ (reference sequence). V dropped 5 bases and J dropped 6 bases, with 13 bases sitting between them. The CDR3 reads CASSPGREAGELFF. Here the CDR3 DNA reads TGTGCCAGCAGCCCAGGCAGGGAGGCCGGGGAGCTGTTTTTT.

This clone came up once. This chain links TRBV29-1 with TRBJ1-1; D call uncertain. The CDR3 is made up of 10 amino acids. V was clipped by 6 bases and J by 5 bases, with 7 bases between them. The germline V gene has CDR1 SQVTM and CDR2 ANQGSEA. The CDR3 protein is CSVDGTEAFF. In DNA, the CDR3 is TGCAGCGTCGACGGGACTGAAGCTTTCTTT. The full variable domain, its missing parts supplied by reference TRBV29-1 and TRBJ1-1, is SAVISQKPSRDICQRGTSLTIQCQVDSQVTMMFWYRQQPGQSLTLIATANQGSEATYESGFVIDKFPISRPNLTFSTLTVSNMSPEDSSIYLCSVDGTEAFFGQGTRLTVV.

The chain has TRBV10-1 and TRBJ2-1, with 14 bases matching TRBD2. CDR1 and CDR2 (germline): WNHNN, SYGVQD (reference sequence). The CDR3 is made up of 19 amino acids. V lost 5 bases, J lost 0 bases, and 9 bases stayed unmatched. The CDR3 DNA follows: TGCGCCAGCAGTTCTCCGGGACTAGCGGGGGAGAGCTCCTACAATGAGCAGTTCTTC. It is translated as CASSSPGLAGESSYNEQFF.

DNA of the CDR3: TGTGCCAGCGGACAGGGGCTGAGTGAAAAACTGTTTTTT. Translating gives CASGQGLSEKLFF. The V and J genes are TRBV2 and TRBJ1-4; TRBD1 agrees at 9 bases. Trimming took 8 bases from V and 7 from J; bases not matched to a gene: 5. CDR1 is SNHLY and CDR2 is FYNNEI in the germline V gene. This CDR3 contains 13 residues.

This chain connects TRBV7-9 to TRBJ1-2; D is unresolved. The CDR3 runs to 16 residues. V lost 4 bases to trimming and J lost 0 bases, with 15 bases between them. Germline lookup yields CDR1 SEHNR and CDR2 FQNEAQ (reference sequence). The DNA of the CDR3 is TGTGCCAGCAGCTCTCTAGGCCTACGGTCTAACTATGGCTACACCTTC. Translation: CASSSLGLRSNYGYTF. Using reference TRBV7-9 and TRBJ1-2 for the parts outside the CDR3, the full variable domain is DTGVSQNPRHKITKRGQNVTFRCDPISEHNRLYWYRQTLGQGPEFLTYFQNEAQLEKSRLLSDRFSAERPKGSFSTLEIQRTEQGDSAMYLCASSSLGLRSNYGYTFGSGTRLTVV.

In its sample, this clone was seen many times. The gene calls are TRBV6-6 and TRBJ1-6, with a possible D match to TRBD1 (5 bases). V lost 5 bases and J lost 10, with 24 bases in between. The CDR3 length is 17 residues. The germline gives CDR1 MNHNY, CDR2 SVGAGI (reference sequence). CDR3 nucleotide sequence: TGTGCCAGCAGTCAGACCTCCCAGGGTTTACGGAGCTCACCCCTCCACTTT. Its protein is CASSQTSQGLRSSPLHF.

The CDR3: CASSSPNFSGYTF. The CDR3 coding sequence is TGTGCCAGCAGTTCACCCAATTTCAGTGGCTACACCTTC. The chain joins TRBV12-3 or TRBV12-4 to TRBJ1-2; D uncertain. The CDR3 extends over 13 amino acids. V shed 4 bases and J shed 7 bases, with 13 bases lying between them.